This T cell receptor (beta chain) was sequenced for a study of regulatory T cells in long-lasting Graves disease (dated by TCRdb to the early 2020s). Turning to the overall study: Antithyroid drugs had been taken for less than 3 months by newly diagnosed Graves' disease patients. Patients with persistent Graves' disease were compared with patients with newly diagnosed Graves' disease using TCR sequencing and RNA sequencing of peripheral blood. The study was conducted in China and was registered as a clinical trial. TCR sequencing covered around 13 persistent and some 20 newly diagnosed Graves' disease patients, some 33 samples in total.

The CDR3 spans 14 residues, from the cysteine through the phenylalanine. CDR3 DNA is the only sequence kept; it has 42 bases, read in frame from the first base. The germline V gene encodes CDR1 SGHTA and CDR2 FQGNSA. V is shortened by 1 base, J by 6 bases, and the region joining them spans 11 bases. This clonotype appeared many times. Its binding antigen is unknown. Base qualities are missing; no much larger clone stands one base away. Library preparation used multiplex PCR. Sequencing relied on an Illumina HiSeq 4000. TCR beta libraries were built with iRepertoire HTBI primers and Arm-PCR amplification of CDR3 regions. PCR products were gel purified before sequencing. Per the authors' processing: Gene usage analysis of CDR3 amino acid clonotypes used the approximately 62 TRBV and around 14 TRBJ segments found across samples. COPE and FqMerger were used to merge the filtered high-quality paired reads into contigs. BLAST was used to align contigs to IMGT TRBV, TRBD and TRBJ reference genes, and CDR3 was defined according to IMGT. Any clonotype with a frequency above 0.1% was counted as a highly expanded clone. Repertoire diversity was measured by Shannon entropy, and V-J evenness by the Gini coefficient. Public clonotypes were defined as clonotypes shared by more than one individual. TCRdb reprocessed the public reads (quality trimming at Q25 with fastp, clone calling with MiXCR) and kept in-frame beta chains. A single entry per CDR3 protein holds the most common genes and DNA from its merged rows. V and J calls and clone size were set by TCRdb, not the authors. The sample includes approximately 400,000 distinct CDR3 sequences, with about a sixth observed a single time. The top ten clones comprise 22% of the sample.

The time point label corresponds to: newly diagnosed GD, antithyroid drugs for less than 3 months. For both TCR sequencing and RNA sequencing, RNA was extracted from PBMCs using TRIzol. The diagnosis of Graves' disease was made according to American Thyroid Association guidelines. The patients came from an endocrinology department in Xi'an, China. From each patient, around 9 milliliters of peripheral blood was collected into an EDTA anticoagulant tube. Ficoll Paque Plus density gradient separation was used to isolate PBMCs, and no further T cell sorting was done. An Agilent 2100 Bioanalyzer and agarose gel were used to check RNA quality, and a NanoDrop 2000 was used to measure RNA concentration. Broad study findings and their caveats: Sequencing and analysis were restricted to the TCR beta chain. Because the primary lesion, thyroid tissue, could not be accessed, the study looked at peripheral blood alone. Persistent patients shared more public clonotypes among themselves (2,741) than newly diagnosed patients did (more than 850). As a limitation, the authors acknowledged that the small sample size may reduce accuracy. Persistent disease showed preferential use of TRBV28, TRBJ1-2 and TRBJ2-5, whereas newly diagnosed disease favored TRBV20-1 and TRBJ2-1. Persistent Graves' disease patients showed lower TCR Shannon entropy and fewer highly expanded clones than newly diagnosed patients, suggesting clonal expansion.

The V gene is TRBV7-2 and the J gene is TRBJ2-3, with no D gene named confidently. This clonotype was sampled from a female donor with Graves disease. The sequencing used peripheral blood mononuclear cells (PBMCs), collected at new diagnosis, from a patient treated with antithyroid drugs. In nucleotides, the sequence is TGTGCCAGCAGCTTAGAAGGGTTCATGGATACGCAGTATTTT. Its coded protein is CASSLEGFMDTQYF.